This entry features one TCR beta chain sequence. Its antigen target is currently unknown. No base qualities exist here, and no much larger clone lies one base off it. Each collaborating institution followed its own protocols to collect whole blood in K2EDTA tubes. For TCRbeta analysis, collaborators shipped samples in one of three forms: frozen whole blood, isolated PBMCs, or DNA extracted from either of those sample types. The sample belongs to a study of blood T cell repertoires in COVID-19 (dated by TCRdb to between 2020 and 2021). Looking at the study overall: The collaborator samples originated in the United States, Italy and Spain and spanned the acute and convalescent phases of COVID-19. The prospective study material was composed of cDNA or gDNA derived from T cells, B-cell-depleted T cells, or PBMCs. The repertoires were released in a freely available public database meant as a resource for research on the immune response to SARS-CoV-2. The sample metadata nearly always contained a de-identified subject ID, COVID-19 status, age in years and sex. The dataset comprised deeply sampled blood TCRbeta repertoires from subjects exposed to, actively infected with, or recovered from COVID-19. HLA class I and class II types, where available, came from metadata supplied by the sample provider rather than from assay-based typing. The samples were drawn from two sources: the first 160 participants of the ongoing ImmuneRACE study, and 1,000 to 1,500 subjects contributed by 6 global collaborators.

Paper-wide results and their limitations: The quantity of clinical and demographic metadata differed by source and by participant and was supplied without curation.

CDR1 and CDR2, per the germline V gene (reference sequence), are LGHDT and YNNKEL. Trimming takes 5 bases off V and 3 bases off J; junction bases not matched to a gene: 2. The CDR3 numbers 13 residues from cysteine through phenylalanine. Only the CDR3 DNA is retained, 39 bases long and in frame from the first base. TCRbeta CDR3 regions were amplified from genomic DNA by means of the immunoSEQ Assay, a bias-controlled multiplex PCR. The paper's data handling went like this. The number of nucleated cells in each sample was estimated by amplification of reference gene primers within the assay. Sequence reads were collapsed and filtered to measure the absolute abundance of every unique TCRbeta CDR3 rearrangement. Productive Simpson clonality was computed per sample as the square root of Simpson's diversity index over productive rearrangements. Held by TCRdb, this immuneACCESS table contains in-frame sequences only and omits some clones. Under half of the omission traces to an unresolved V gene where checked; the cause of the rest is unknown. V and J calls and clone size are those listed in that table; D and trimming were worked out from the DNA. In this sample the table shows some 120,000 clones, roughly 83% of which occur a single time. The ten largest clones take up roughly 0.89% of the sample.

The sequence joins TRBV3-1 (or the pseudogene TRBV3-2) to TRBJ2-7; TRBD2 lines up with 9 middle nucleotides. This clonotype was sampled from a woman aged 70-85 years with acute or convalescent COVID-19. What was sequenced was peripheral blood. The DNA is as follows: TGTGCCAGCAGCAAAGCGGGGGGCTACGAGCAGTACTTC. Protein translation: CASSKAGGYEQYF.